The source of this T cell receptor beta chain is a study of blood T cell repertoires in COVID-19. Study information: In each case, the material was cDNA or gDNA derived from T cells, B-cell-depleted T cells, or PBMCs.

Original methodology: For nucleated cells, counts were estimated from reference gene primer amplification. Data came from immunoSEQ multiplex PCR; TCRdb stores just in-frame clones and leaves some out. D and trimming were read from the DNA, whereas the V and J calls and clone size are those reported in that table. The table shows under 250,000 clones, with roughly nine tenths occurring only once. After removal of 3 bases from V and 6 bases from J, the junction contained 30 bases not matched to a gene. The V gene's germline CDR1 is SGDLS and CDR2 YYNGEE. CDR3 size: 22 residues. The chain employs TRBV9 and TRBJ2-3; 8 bases match TRBD2. What was sequenced was peripheral blood. The origin of this receptor is a middle-aged man with acute or convalescent COVID-19. CDR3 sequence reads: CASSAPYDLLRTGTRGVDTQYF. The CDR3 nucleotides are TGTGCCAGCAGCGCCCCATACGATCTTCTGAGAACCGGGACTAGGGGAGTTGATACGCAGTATTTT.